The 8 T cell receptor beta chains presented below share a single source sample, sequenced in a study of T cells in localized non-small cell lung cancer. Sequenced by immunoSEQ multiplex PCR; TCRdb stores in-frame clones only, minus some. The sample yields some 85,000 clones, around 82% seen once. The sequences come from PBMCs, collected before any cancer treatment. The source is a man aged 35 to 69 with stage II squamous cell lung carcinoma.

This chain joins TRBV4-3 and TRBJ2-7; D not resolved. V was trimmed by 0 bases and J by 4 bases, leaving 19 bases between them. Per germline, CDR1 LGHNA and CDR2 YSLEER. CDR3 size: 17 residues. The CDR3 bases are TGCGCCAGCAGCCAAGAACGGGCAGGAGATACCACTTACGAGCAGTACTTC. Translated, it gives CASSQERAGDTTYEQYF.

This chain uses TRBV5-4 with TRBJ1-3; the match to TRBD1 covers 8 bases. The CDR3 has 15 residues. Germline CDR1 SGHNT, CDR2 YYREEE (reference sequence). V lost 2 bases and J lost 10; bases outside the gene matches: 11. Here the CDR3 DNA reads TGTGCCAGCAGCTTTCGGCGGCAGGGGGCCAATACCATATATTTT. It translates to CASSFRRQGANTIYF. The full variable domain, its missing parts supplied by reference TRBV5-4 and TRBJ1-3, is ETGVTQSPTHLIKTRGQQVTLRCSSQSGHNTVSWYQQALGQGPQFIFQYYREEENGRGNFPPRFSGLQFPNYSSELNVNALELDDSALYLCASSFRRQGANTIYFGEGSWLTVV.

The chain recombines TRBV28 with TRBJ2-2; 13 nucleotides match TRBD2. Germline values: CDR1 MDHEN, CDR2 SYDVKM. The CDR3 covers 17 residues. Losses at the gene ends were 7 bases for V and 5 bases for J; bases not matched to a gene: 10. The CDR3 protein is CASIPLATSGRTGELFF. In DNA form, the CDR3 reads TGTGCCAGCATTCCTCTAGCGACTAGCGGGAGGACCGGGGAGCTGTTTTTT.

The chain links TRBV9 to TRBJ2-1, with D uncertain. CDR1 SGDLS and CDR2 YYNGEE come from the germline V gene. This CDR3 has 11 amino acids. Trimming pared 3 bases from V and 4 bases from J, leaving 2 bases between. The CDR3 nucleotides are TGTGCCAGCAGCGGTTACAATGAGCAGTTCTTC. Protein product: CASSGYNEQFF.

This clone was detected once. CDR3 amino acids: CASSNPRASGNTIYF. The CDR3 DNA reads as TGTGCCAGCAGCAACCCCCGGGCCTCTGGAAACACCATATATTTT. The chain is built from TRBV5-4 and TRBJ1-3; no definite D call. The ends were cut back, 4 bases at V and 0 bases at J, with 11 bases in the middle. Germline-derived CDR1 and CDR2 are SGHNT and YYREEE (reference sequence). This CDR3 is 15 amino acids long.

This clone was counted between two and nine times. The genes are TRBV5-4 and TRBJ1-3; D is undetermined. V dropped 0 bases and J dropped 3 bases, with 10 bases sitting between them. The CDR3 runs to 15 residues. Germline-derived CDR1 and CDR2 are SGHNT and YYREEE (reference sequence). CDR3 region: CASSLAVGDGNTIYF. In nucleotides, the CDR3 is TGTGCCAGCAGCTTGGCCGTCGGGGATGGAAACACCATATATTTT.

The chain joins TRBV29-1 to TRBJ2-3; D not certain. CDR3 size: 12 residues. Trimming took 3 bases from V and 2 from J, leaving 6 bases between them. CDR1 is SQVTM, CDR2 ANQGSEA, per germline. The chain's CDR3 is CSVEPVTDTQYF. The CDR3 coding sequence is TGCAGCGTTGAGCCAGTCACAGATACGCAGTATTTT.

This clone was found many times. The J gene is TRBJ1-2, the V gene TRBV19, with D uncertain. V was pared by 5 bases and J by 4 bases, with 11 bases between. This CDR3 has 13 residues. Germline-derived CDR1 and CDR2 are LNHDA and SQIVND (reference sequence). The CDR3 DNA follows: TGTGCCAGTAGTCTACACACAGCCTATGGCTACACCTTC. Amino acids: CASSLHTAYGYTF.